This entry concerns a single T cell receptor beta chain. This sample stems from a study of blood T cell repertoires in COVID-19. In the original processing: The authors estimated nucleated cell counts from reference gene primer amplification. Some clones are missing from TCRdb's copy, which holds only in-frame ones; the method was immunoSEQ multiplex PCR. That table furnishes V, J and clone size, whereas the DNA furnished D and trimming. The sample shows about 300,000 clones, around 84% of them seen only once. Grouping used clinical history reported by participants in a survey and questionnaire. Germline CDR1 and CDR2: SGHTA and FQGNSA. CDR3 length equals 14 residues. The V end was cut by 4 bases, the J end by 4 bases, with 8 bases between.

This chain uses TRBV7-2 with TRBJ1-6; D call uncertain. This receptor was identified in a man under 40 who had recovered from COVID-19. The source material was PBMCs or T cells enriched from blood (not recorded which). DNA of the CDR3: TGTGCCAGCAGCTCCAGGCTTTATAATTCACCCCTCCACTTT. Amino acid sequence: CASSSRLYNSPLHF.